This paragraph reports one TCR beta chain. Its specificity is unknown. Germline V gene sequence: CDR1 SGDLS, CDR2 YYNGEE. Trimming cost V 0 bases and J 4 bases; bases outside gene matches: 9. The length of the CDR3 is 17 residues. The data are from a study of beta chain features in type 1 diabetes. Study at large: Age, gender and cell yields were similar between patients and healthy donors.

Every bit of the isolated RNA underwent reverse transcription, so sequencing read expressed TCRB transcripts. Some clones are missing from TCRdb's copy, which holds only in-frame ones; the method was immunoSEQ multiplex PCR. The repertoire holds a few hundred thousand clones, roughly 12% seen once, with 0.017% in the top ten. Findings and limits, study-wide: A greater similarity of naive, central memory and Treg TCRB repertoires was seen among patients than among healthy donors. In these data, an HLA type influence on TCRB rearrangement remained unresolved.

The genes are TRBV9 and TRBJ2-2; TRBD1 matches 7 bases. Material: naive CD4+ T cells from blood. This TCR was sampled from a man aged 18-30 years in good health. This chain's CDR3 is CASSVAGRGYTTGELFF. CDR3 coding DNA: TGTGCCAGCAGCGTAGCAGGCAGGGGGTATACCACCGGGGAGCTGTTTTTT.